A selection of T cell receptor beta chains follows, all from one sample in a study of blood T cells in healthy people across ages. TCRdb fed the 5' RACE reads into MiXCR, producing one record per CDR3 protein. Of 800,000 or so distinct CDR3 sequences listed, about 62% are singletons. Sample: blood. These receptors came from a man aged 25 to 40 in good health. The CDR3 runs from the conserved cysteine through the conserved F or W. Fields, in order: clone size, D gene, V gene, J gene, CDR3 protein, CDR3 DNA. D genes are given only for firm matches. The size entry is marked missing in some rows and otherwise reads once, few, many or a size class.

size: NA; D: NA; V: TRBV20-1; J: TRBJ2-5; CDR3: CSAKQGGQETQYF; DNA: TGCAGTGCTAAGCAGGGGGGCCAAGAGACCCAGTACTTC
size: once; D: NA; V: TRBV7-3; J: TRBJ2-3; CDR3: CASSLTSSRDTQYF; DNA: TGTGCCAGCAGCTTAACTTCTAGCCGGGATACGCAGTATTTT
size: few; D: NA; V: TRBV24-1; J: TRBJ1-1; CDR3: CATRTGQLGAEAFF; DNA: TGTGCCACCAGAACCGGACAGTTGGGGGCTGAAGCTTTCTTT
size: NA; D: TRBD2; V: TRBV7-6; J: TRBJ2-4; CDR3: CASSPGGRNNEQYF; DNA: TGTGCCAGCAGCCCGGGGGGAAGGAACAATGAGCAGTACTTC
size: NA; D: TRBD1; V: TRBV20-1; J: TRBJ2-3; CDR3: CSAGDRHTDTQYF; DNA: TGCAGTGCCGGGGACAGGCACACAGATACGCAGTATTTT
size: NA; D: NA; V: TRBV4-1; J: TRBJ2-1; CDR3: CASSQDSFIRGHNEQFF; DNA: TGCGCCAGCAGCCAAGATTCGTTCATACGGGGGCACAATGAGCAGTTCTTC
size: NA; D: NA; V: TRBV28; J: TRBJ1-2; CDR3: CASREFGDGNYGYTF; DNA: TGTGCCAGCAGGGAATTCGGAGATGGCAACTATGGCTACACCTTC
size: NA; D: TRBD2; V: TRBV11-2; J: TRBJ2-1; CDR3: CASSFLGSGGGPYNEQFF; DNA: TGTGCCAGCAGCTTCCTAGGGTCGGGCGGGGGACCCTACAATGAGCAGTTCTTC
size: NA; D: NA; V: TRBV20-1; J: TRBJ2-7; CDR3: CSATGDLYSYEQYF; DNA: TGCAGTGCTACTGGGGACCTTTACTCCTACGAGCAGTACTTC
size: NA; D: TRBD1; V: TRBV20-1; J: TRBJ2-1; CDR3: CSARDGQGAGKTQFF; DNA: TGCAGTGCTAGAGATGGACAGGGGGCAGGAAAGACCCAGTTCTTC
size: NA; D: TRBD1; V: TRBV15; J: TRBJ2-5; CDR3: CATSPRGTGNNEQYF; DNA: TGTGCCACCAGTCCGCGGGGGACAGGGAACAATGAGCAGTACTTC
size: NA; D: NA; V: TRBV20-1; J: TRBJ1-2; CDR3: CSARDTGQSLYGYTF; DNA: TGCAGTGCTAGAGATACAGGCCAATCCCTGTATGGCTACACCTTC
size: NA; D: NA; V: TRBV4-3; J: TRBJ2-4; CDR3: CASSQEAGSIQYF; DNA: TGCGCCAGCAGCCAAGAGGCAGGGAGCATTCAGTACTTC
size: NA; D: NA; V: TRBV27; J: TRBJ2-7; CDR3: CASSWGGAPYEQYF; DNA: TGTGCCAGCAGTTGGGGCGGGGCCCCCTACGAGCAGTACTTC
size: NA; D: NA; V: TRBV6-5; J: TRBJ1-1; CDR3: CASSYGGVNTEAFF; DNA: TGTGCCAGCAGTTACGGGGGGGTGAACACTGAAGCTTTCTTT
size: few; D: NA; V: TRBV7-9; J: TRBJ2-7; CDR3: CASSRQSGARSGEQYF; DNA: TGTGCCAGCAGCCGCCAATCCGGGGCCCGGTCCGGCGAGCAGTACTTC
size: once; D: TRBD1; V: TRBV6-5; J: TRBJ2-2; CDR3: CASSYYRPGQAKAGELFF; DNA: TGTGCCAGCAGTTACTACCGCCCGGGACAGGCAAAAGCCGGGGAGCTGTTTTTT
size: NA; D: TRBD2; V: TRBV20-1; J: TRBJ2-5; CDR3: CSATGPGLAPETQYF; DNA: TGCAGTGCCACGGGCCCGGGACTAGCCCCAGAGACCCAGTACTTC
size: few; D: NA; V: TRBV29-1; J: TRBJ2-7; CDR3: CSVAAGPYEQYF; DNA: TGCAGCGTTGCTGCGGGGCCCTACGAGCAGTACTTC
size: NA; D: NA; V: TRBV6-2/TRBV6-3; J: TRBJ2-7; CDR3: CASSYLTEGDEQYF; DNA: TGTGCCAGCAGTTACTTGACCGAGGGAGACGAGCAGTACTTC
size: NA; D: NA; V: TRBV24-1; J: TRBJ2-3; CDR3: CATSDLRASDTQYF; DNA: TGTGCCACCAGTGATTTGAGGGCTTCAGATACGCAGTATTTT
size: NA; D: TRBD2; V: TRBV9; J: TRBJ2-3; CDR3: CASSVTSGGAEGTQYF; DNA: TGTGCCAGCAGCGTAACCAGCGGGGGGGCCGAGGGCACGCAGTATTTT
size: NA; D: NA; V: TRBV9; J: TRBJ2-2; CDR3: CASSVNMRPGMNTGELFF; DNA: TGTGCCAGCAGCGTAAATATGAGGCCGGGGATGAACACCGGGGAGCTGTTTTTT
size: many; D: NA; V: TRBV6-2/TRBV6-3; J: TRBJ2-3; CDR3: CASRSSTDTQYF; DNA: TGTGCCAGCAGGTCTAGCACAGATACGCAGTATTTT
size: NA; D: NA; V: TRBV5-5; J: TRBJ2-7; CDR3: CASSRHNSYEQYF; DNA: TGTGCCAGCAGCCGACACAACTCCTACGAGCAGTACTTC
size: NA; D: NA; V: TRBV20-1; J: TRBJ2-7; CDR3: CSASRAADEQYF; DNA: TGCAGTGCTAGCCGCGCGGCGGACGAGCAGTACTTC
size: few; D: TRBD2; V: TRBV9; J: TRBJ2-3; CDR3: CASSVEAGGFTDTQYF; DNA: TGTGCCAGCAGCGTAGAAGCGGGGGGTTTCACAGATACGCAGTATTTT
size: NA; D: NA; V: TRBV6-2/TRBV6-3; J: TRBJ2-1; CDR3: CASSYSRGLGQFF; DNA: TGTGCCAGCAGTTACTCGAGGGGACTTGGGCAGTTCTTC
size: few; D: TRBD1; V: TRBV7-9; J: TRBJ2-7; CDR3: CATRGQGAYEQYF; DNA: TGTGCCACCCGTGGGCAGGGGGCTTACGAGCAGTACTTC
size: NA; D: NA; V: TRBV20-1; J: TRBJ1-1; CDR3: CSANPGHLNTEAFF; DNA: TGCAGTGCTAACCCGGGACACTTGAACACTGAAGCTTTCTTT
size: NA; D: NA; V: TRBV5-1; J: TRBJ2-7; CDR3: CASSLYHSNPYEQYF; DNA: TGCGCCAGCAGCTTGTATCACAGCAACCCCTACGAGCAGTACTTC
size: once; D: NA; V: TRBV4-1; J: TRBJ2-7; CDR3: CASSQDRAVEDYEQYF; DNA: TGCGCCAGCAGCCAAGATAGGGCGGTGGAAGACTACGAGCAGTACTTC
size: NA; D: NA; V: TRBV3-1; J: TRBJ2-5; CDR3: CASSLPLQERKETQYF; DNA: TGTGCCAGCAGCCTCCCTCTACAGGAGAGGAAAGAGACCCAGTACTTC
size: NA; D: NA; V: TRBV2; J: TRBJ1-2; CDR3: CASIREIYGYTF; DNA: TGTGCCAGCATTAGGGAAATCTATGGCTACACCTTC
size: NA; D: NA; V: TRBV7-3; J: TRBJ2-1; CDR3: CASSLTATHNEQFF; DNA: TGTGCCAGCAGCTTAACCGCGACCCACAATGAGCAGTTCTTC
size: NA; D: TRBD1; V: TRBV6-6; J: TRBJ1-5; CDR3: CASTGGSNQPQHF; DNA: TGTGCCAGCACAGGGGGGAGCAATCAGCCCCAGCATTTT
size: NA; D: NA; V: TRBV5-1; J: TRBJ2-5; CDR3: CASSLSLGGGETQYF; DNA: TGCGCCAGCAGCTTGTCCTTAGGTGGTGGAGAGACCCAGTACTTC
size: NA; D: NA; V: TRBV2; J: TRBJ2-5; CDR3: CASRRDRETQYF; DNA: TGTGCCAGCAGGCGGGATAGAGAGACCCAGTACTTC
size: NA; D: NA; V: TRBV20-1; J: TRBJ2-5; CDR3: CSARDREGGETQYF; DNA: TGCAGTGCTAGAGATCGTGAGGGCGGTGAGACCCAGTACTTC
size: NA; D: TRBD1; V: TRBV12-3/TRBV12-4; J: TRBJ2-1; CDR3: CASTGSGQESSYNEQFF; DNA: TGTGCCAGCACTGGGTCTGGACAGGAGAGCTCCTACAATGAGCAGTTCTTC